A single sample is the source of the 32 T cell receptor beta chains below, sequenced in a study of CD8 T cells in Susac syndrome. Reverse transcription of roughly 0.5 to 1 ug RNA was carried out with random hexamers. Each CDR3 protein gets one entry after TCRdb re-called the immunoSEQ multiplex PCR reads with MiXCR. The table records fewer than 85,000 distinct CDR3 sequences, approximately 94% of them present only once. Sequencing input: CD8+ T cells from PBMCs. The receptors were gathered from a human donor with multiple sclerosis.

V is TRBV5-6 and J is TRBJ2-3; 7 positions match TRBD2. The CDR3 sequence is 15 residues long. Germline assignment: CDR1 SGHDT and CDR2 YYEEEE. V dropped 1 base and J dropped 4; count of bases not matched to a gene: 6. CDR3 loop: CASSLYPGGADTQYF. CDR3 DNA sequence: TGTGCCAGCAGCTTGTATCCGGGAGGAGCAGATACGCAGTATTTT.

This rearrangement joins TRBV9 to TRBJ1-2; no clear D gene. The V end lost 1 base, the J end lost 8 bases, and 9 bases lay between the germline ends. The CDR3 is 12 amino acids. The germline CDR1 and CDR2 sequences are SGDLS and YYNGEE. Here the CDR3 DNA reads TGTGCCAGCAGCGTAAGGGCGGGGGGCTACACCTTC. This translates into CASSVRAGGYTF.

The DNA for the CDR3 is TGTGCCAGCAGCTACCGGGCGGGATCCGAAGCTTTCTTT. This codes for CASSYRAGSEAFF. The V gene is TRBV11-3, the J gene TRBJ1-1; D is unclear. V lost 4 bases and J lost 8, with 14 bases in between. The CDR3 consists of 13 residues. The germline gives CDR1 SGHNT, CDR2 YENEEA.

The V gene is TRBV30, the J gene TRBJ2-7; TRBD2 is a possible D gene (7 bases). In germline, CDR1 is GTSNPN, CDR2 SVGIG (reference sequence). The CDR3 is 15 residues long. V shed 4 bases and J shed 2 bases, with 18 bases lying between them. The CDR3 region is CAWNPRGAGTYEQYF. CDR3 DNA: TGTGCCTGGAACCCCCGGGGGGCGGGAACCTACGAGCAGTACTTC.

Comments on this clonotype: At one of its ends the junction is not consistent with the germline gene, which may arise from a read error. The rearrangement uses TRBV29-1 and TRBJ2-5; 7 bases agree with TRBD1. This CDR3 comprises 14 residues. Looked up from germline, CDR1 is SQVTM and CDR2 is ANQGSEA. The CDR3 is CSVLQGPQQETQYF. The CDR3 DNA reads TGCAGCGTCCTACAGGGGCCTCAGCAAGAGACCCAGTATTTC.

The rearrangement links TRBV5-6 to TRBJ2-6, with D unclear. V was pared by 2 bases and J by 0 bases, with 15 bases between. The CDR3 contains 18 residues. Per the germline V gene, CDR1 is SGHDT and CDR2 is YYEEEE. CDR3 amino acids: CASSFGTAKPSGANVLTF. CDR3 coding DNA: TGTGCCAGCAGCTTCGGAACAGCGAAGCCCTCTGGGGCCAACGTCCTGACTTTC.

The chain employs TRBV27 and TRBJ1-1; D is unresolved. Trimming pared 6 bases from V and 5 bases from J, leaving 10 bases between. The CDR3 is 12 residues long. Germline loops: CDR1 MNHEY, CDR2 SMNVEV (reference sequence). The DNA for the CDR3 is TGTGCCAGCAGGGGCTTAGAGACTGAAGCTTTCTTT. Translating gives CASRGLETEAFF.

This clonotype was seen once. This chain links TRBV20-1 with TRBJ2-1; possible D gene TRBD2, 5 bases. From germline, CDR1 is DFQATT and CDR2 SNEGSKA (reference sequence). This CDR3 is built from 16 residues. Trimming took 2 bases from V and 0 from J, leaving 14 bases between them. The DNA for the CDR3 is TGCAGTGCTAGACTCCTCGGGGTGAGCTCCTACAATGAGCAGTTCTTC. It specifies CSARLLGVSSYNEQFF.

The rearrangement links TRBV6-2 or TRBV6-3 to TRBJ1-5; the D gene is possibly TRBD1 (6 bases). Trimming removed 7 bases from V and 11 bases from J, with 30 bases in between. CDR1 and CDR2 (germline): MNHEY, SVGEGT. The CDR3 extends over 17 amino acids. DNA for the CDR3: TGTGCCAGCAAAGAGCCTTTCAGGGCATCGGTAGAGGGGGCCCAGCATTTT. Protein product: CASKEPFRASVEGAQHF.

This sequence joins TRBV7-9 and TRBJ1-4, with D unclear. This CDR3 has 14 amino acids. CDR1 SEHNR and CDR2 FQNEAQ come from the germline V gene (reference sequence). V lost 3 bases to trimming and J lost 2 bases, with 7 bases between them. The CDR3 DNA follows: TGTGCCAGCAGCTTGCCAGCTACTAATGAAAAACTGTTTTTT. This codes for CASSLPATNEKLFF.

The rearrangement uses TRBV15 and TRBJ2-3; 8 bases agree with TRBD2. V lost 6 bases to trimming and J lost 2 bases; unmatched junction nucleotides: 10. The CDR3 covers 16 residues. Per germline, CDR1 LNHNV and CDR2 YYDKDF (reference sequence). CDR3 region: CATRLTSGSHTDTQYF. The CDR3 DNA follows: TGTGCCACCAGACTCACTAGCGGAAGTCACACAGATACGCAGTATTTT.

The chain couples TRBV30 to TRBJ2-2, with 8 bases matching TRBD2. The CDR3 runs 15 residues. Trimming at V came to 3 bases and at J to 7 bases, leaving 10 bases not matched to a gene. CDR1 and CDR2 from the germline V gene are GTSNPN and SVGIG (reference sequence). The CDR3 DNA reads as TGTGCCTGGAGCCTGATACGGACTAGCAGCGGGGAGCTGTTTTTT. It encodes CAWSLIRTSSGELFF.

The genes are TRBV7-9 and TRBJ2-3, with D unclear. Per germline, CDR1 SEHNR and CDR2 FQNEAQ (reference sequence). Trimming pared 1 base from V and 6 bases from J, leaving 8 bases between. The CDR3 totals 13 residues. For the CDR3, the DNA is TGTGCCAGCAGCTTAGACCACACGGATACGCAGTATTTT. Translating it yields CASSLDHTDTQYF.

The V and J genes are TRBV11-2 and TRBJ1-2; TRBD1 matches 7 bases. The CDR3 consists of 16 residues. Germline V gives CDR1 SGHAT, CDR2 FQNNGV. V shed 1 base and J 6 bases; nucleotides not matched to a gene: 11. In DNA, the CDR3 is TGTGCCAGCAGCTTAGCCGGAGCTGGGACAGCTAATGGCTACACCTTC. Encoded protein: CASSLAGAGTANGYTF.

This chain joins TRBV9 and TRBJ2-7, with a possible D match to TRBD2 (5 bases). Trimming shortened V by 3 bases and J by 1 base, and 11 bases separated the two germline ends. The germline CDR1 and CDR2 sequences are SGDLS and YYNGEE. The CDR3 covers 14 residues. The CDR3 sequence is CASSGTGKSYEQYF. DNA for the CDR3: TGTGCCAGCAGCGGGACCGGGAAGTCCTACGAGCAGTACTTC.

This clonotype appeared a single time. The chain's CDR3 is CATSFGGAKAFF. The CDR3 DNA sequence: TGTGCCACCAGCTTCGGGGGGGCCAAAGCTTTCTTT. This chain uses TRBV15 with TRBJ1-1; D may be TRBD1 (6 bases). This CDR3 region has 12 residues. Germline loops: CDR1 LNHNV, CDR2 YYDKDF (reference sequence). V gave up 5 bases and J gave up 9 bases, with 13 bases separating them.

The chain combines TRBV2 with TRBJ1-1, with 7 bases aligning to TRBD1. The CDR3 has 14 residues. Unmatched junction bases numbered 3, after V lost 4 bases and J lost 1 base. Germline V gene lookup returns CDR1 SNHLY and CDR2 FYNNEI. The CDR3 here is CASSGGTANTEAFF. CDR3 nucleotide sequence: TGTGCCAGCAGTGGAGGGACAGCGAACACTGAAGCTTTCTTT.

This clonotype was seen just once. The chain joins TRBV27 to TRBJ2-2; no firm D call. Trimming took off 4 bases at V and 0 bases at J, with 9 bases between the two ends. This CDR3 comprises 15 residues. Germline-derived CDR1 and CDR2 are MNHEY and SMNVEV (reference sequence). Written as DNA, the CDR3 is TGTGCCAGCAGTTCAATGGACCCGAACACCGGGGAGCTGTTTTTT. As protein: CASSSMDPNTGELFF.

V and J are TRBV30 and TRBJ2-5; either TRBD1 or TRBD2 may fit D (5 bases each). Germline assignment: CDR1 GTSNPN and CDR2 SVGIG (reference sequence). V was shortened by 0 bases and J by 4 bases, with 12 bases between the two germline ends. The CDR3 has 14 residues. The CDR3 region is CAWSVPWGRETQYF. CDR3 DNA: TGTGCCTGGAGTGTTCCTTGGGGGAGAGAGACCCAGTACTTC.

V gene TRBV7-6 combines with J gene TRBJ1-1; no definite D call. Per germline, CDR1 SGHVS and CDR2 FNYEAQ. Trimming took 5 bases from V and 2 from J, leaving 9 bases between them. The CDR3 contains 13 residues. For the CDR3, the DNA is TGTGCCAGCAGCCCCATAACTAACACTGAAGCTTTCTTT. Its translation is CASSPITNTEAFF.

CDR3 protein: CASSLDGVGNQPQHF. The CDR3 nucleotides read TGTGCCAGCAGTTTAGACGGAGTGGGAAATCAGCCCCAGCATTTT. The V gene is TRBV12-3 or TRBV12-4, the J gene TRBJ1-5; D is unclear. The CDR3 has 15 residues. The ends were cut back, 1 base at V and 4 bases at J, with 11 bases in the middle.

The rearrangement links TRBV5-4 to TRBJ2-5, with unresolved D. Trimming took 4 bases from V and 2 from J, leaving 9 bases between them. CDR1 and CDR2 from the germline V gene are SGHNT and YYREEE (reference sequence). This CDR3 region has 13 residues. The CDR3 nucleotides read TGTGCCAGCAGCAATATTATTCAAGAGACCCAGTACTTC. Translating gives CASSNIIQETQYF.

The genes are TRBV29-1 and TRBJ2-7, with a possible D match to TRBD1 (8 bases). Germline CDR1 is SQVTM and CDR2 is ANQGSEA. Deletions cut 3 bases from V and 3 bases from J, with 18 bases between. The CDR3 contains 15 residues. The chain's CDR3 is CSVDRRQGRVYEQYF. The CDR3 DNA sequence: TGCAGCGTTGACCGCCGACAGGGGAGGGTCTACGAGCAGTACTTC.

The V call is TRBV19, the J call TRBJ2-2; maybe TRBD1 (6 bases). The V end was cut by 5 bases, the J end by 3 bases, with 13 bases between. The CDR3 covers 15 residues. Germline-derived CDR1 and CDR2 are LNHDA and SQIVND (reference sequence). CDR3 region: CASSAGQTYTGELFF. Here the CDR3 DNA reads TGTGCCAGTAGTGCCGGACAGACCTACACCGGGGAGCTGTTTTTT.

The chain employs TRBV6-5 and TRBJ2-5; 10 positions match TRBD2. Germline-derived CDR1 and CDR2 are MNHEY and SVGAGI. The J segment lost 1 base and the V segment lost 7 bases, leaving 6 bases of the junction unmatched. The CDR3 spans 15 residues. Here the CDR3 DNA reads TGTGCCAGCACGGCTAGCGGGGGTTTCCAAGAGACCCAGTACTTC. Translating gives CASTASGGFQETQYF.

This rearrangement joins TRBV5-8 to TRBJ2-1; possibly TRBD2 for D (6 bases). The V gene lost 3 bases and the J gene lost 6 bases, with 22 bases spanning the gap. The CDR3 totals 17 residues. Per germline, CDR1 SGHTS and CDR2 YDEGEE. The CDR3 DNA follows: TGTGCCAGCAGCTGGGAGGTCCCCACACTAAGTTTCAATGAGCAGTTCTTC. Translation gives CASSWEVPTLSFNEQFF.

The V and J genes are TRBV27 and TRBJ2-7, with TRBD1 identical over 12 bases. Trimming took 6 bases from V and 11 from J; bases not matched to a gene: 5. The germline V gene has CDR1 MNHEY and CDR2 SMNVEV (reference sequence). The CDR3 spans 12 residues. The CDR3 loop reads CASRGTGGAKYF. Here the CDR3 DNA reads TGTGCCAGCAGAGGGACAGGGGGCGCAAAGTACTTC.

CDR3: CASSLQTGGPSPLHF. CDR3 in DNA: TGTGCCAGCAGCTTACAGACAGGGGGGCCTTCACCCCTCCACTTT. The V call is TRBV11-2, the J call TRBJ1-6; 9 positions match TRBD1. The V and J ends lost 2 bases and 9 bases, in that order; junction bases with no gene match: 5. Germline-derived CDR1 and CDR2 are SGHAT and FQNNGV. The CDR3 has 15 amino acids.

The chain links TRBV9 to TRBJ1-1; D uncertain. Trimming pared 3 bases from V and 1 base from J, leaving 7 bases between. The CDR3 loop spans 13 amino acids. CDR1 SGDLS and CDR2 YYNGEE come from the germline V gene. This CDR3 is CASSGEGNTEAFF. CDR3 DNA: TGTGCCAGCAGCGGGGAGGGGAACACTGAAGCTTTCTTT.

The V gene is TRBV27, the J gene TRBJ2-7; TRBD1 is a possible D gene (6 bases). CDR1 MNHEY and CDR2 SMNVEV come from the germline V gene (reference sequence). The CDR3 is 14 residues long. V shed 0 bases and J shed 0 bases, with 6 bases lying between them. The chain's CDR3 is CASSLSTGSYEQYF. The CDR3 nucleotides are TGTGCCAGCAGTTTATCGACAGGCTCCTACGAGCAGTACTTC.

V and J are TRBV18 and TRBJ2-5; perhaps TRBD1 as D (5 bases). The germline V and J ends were trimmed by 2 bases and 1 base, with 11 bases remaining between them. This CDR3 contains 15 residues. In germline, CDR1 is KGHSH, CDR2 LQKENI. The CDR3 sequence is CASSPRTQPQETQYF. For the CDR3, the DNA is TGTGCCAGCTCACCAAGGACACAACCCCAAGAGACCCAGTACTTC.

This rearrangement joins TRBV18 to TRBJ2-5, with 9 positions matching TRBD1. This CDR3 is built from 13 residues. CDR1 is KGHSH and CDR2 is LQKENI in the germline V gene. Germline trimming cut 3 bases from V and 4 bases from J; bases unmatched to any gene: 0. The CDR3 sequence: CASSPDRGETQYF. The DNA for the CDR3 is TGTGCCAGCTCACCGGACAGGGGAGAGACCCAGTACTTC.